This T cell receptor beta chain was profiled in a study of shared clonotypes between healthy human individuals. On the study more broadly: Each donor had three CD4 naive, three CD4 memory, two CD8 naive and one CD8 memory plate.

This CDR3 has 17 amino acids. Germline CDR1 reads SGDLS; CDR2 reads YYNGEE. Trimming cost V 0 bases and J 7 bases, with 21 bases left between them. Genomic DNA of each subset was evenly split across several immunoSEQ plates. Some clones are missing from TCRdb's copy, which holds only in-frame ones; the method was immunoSEQ multiplex PCR. The profile shows about 380,000 clones, about 96% of them singletons. Whole-study findings and limits: It was anticipated that sequencing depth would influence how many clonotypes donors shared. The four-donor shared clonotypes exceeded non-shared clonotypes in generation probability, with non-shared ones scoring lower.

With regard to this clone: Antigen specificity is unknown.

The rearrangement links TRBV9 to TRBJ2-3; possible D gene TRBD1, 5 bases. Sequences were obtained from memory CD8+ T cells sorted from blood. Documented subset: CD45RO+ cells pooled with CCR7-negative TemRA cells. The sequence derives from a man younger than 45 in good health. The CDR3 sequence: CASSVATTGFAQNTQYF. The CDR3 DNA is TGTGCCAGCAGCGTAGCAACAACAGGCTTCGCACAGAATACGCAGTATTTT.